The 13 T cell receptor beta chains presented below share a single source sample, sequenced in a study of T cell changes during pregnancy in multiple sclerosis. Here immunoSEQ multiplex PCR was the method, and the copy in TCRdb shows in-frame clones only, minus some. The sample lists about 59,000 clones, around 94% occurring once. The source was CD8+ T cells from peripheral blood mononuclear cells, collected after pregnancy. These receptors were collected from a female donor with multiple sclerosis, enrolled in a pregnancy study.

The gene calls are TRBV11-3 and TRBJ2-1, with TRBD2 as a possible D gene (6 bases). Germline V gene lookup returns CDR1 SGHNT and CDR2 YENEEA. V was trimmed by 1 base and J by 8 bases, leaving 6 bases between them. The CDR3 has 12 residues. The DNA of the CDR3 is TGTGCCAGCAGCTTAGGGAGGGATGAGCAGTTCTTC. Amino acids: CASSLGRDEQFF.

The chain has TRBV5-4 and TRBJ1-4; 11 nucleotides align to TRBD1. This CDR3 spans 15 amino acids. Germline V CDR1 and CDR2: SGHNT, YYREEE (reference sequence). J lost 10 bases, V lost 4 bases, and 9 bases had no gene match. The CDR3, as DNA: TGTGCCAGCAGCACGCCGGGACAGGGGGGGGGAAAACTGTTTTTT. Amino acid sequence: CASSTPGQGGGKLFF.

The rearrangement uses TRBV19 and TRBJ2-7, with D possibly TRBD1 on 5 matching bases. The germline V gene encodes CDR1 LNHDA and CDR2 SQIVND (reference sequence). The ends were cut back, 1 base at V and 3 bases at J, with 7 bases in the middle. The length of the CDR3 is 13 residues. CDR3 DNA sequence: TGTGCCAGTAGTATAGGCACAGGCTACGAGCAGTACTTC. It translates to CASSIGTGYEQYF.

This clone came up once. The chain employs TRBV7-9 and TRBJ1-2, with D possibly TRBD1 on 5 matching bases. CDR1 SEHNR and CDR2 FQNEAQ come from the germline V gene (reference sequence). This CDR3 region has 14 residues. V was shortened by 5 bases and J by 7 bases, with 17 bases between the two germline ends. CDR3 coding DNA: TGTGCCAGCAGCCACCCCGGGGAGGGGTTTGGCTACACCTTC. Amino acids: CASSHPGEGFGYTF.

The rearrangement joins TRBV7-9 to TRBJ2-2; weak D call: TRBD1 (5 bases). From germline, CDR1 is SEHNR and CDR2 FQNEAQ (reference sequence). The CDR3 consists of 15 residues. Between the trimmed V and J ends, which lost 0 bases and 0 bases, there was a span of 5 bases. The CDR3 protein is CASSLAGANTGELFF. The CDR3 DNA sequence: TGTGCCAGCAGCTTAGCAGGGGCGAACACCGGGGAGCTGTTTTTT. Full variable domain (remainder filled in from reference TRBV7-9 and TRBJ2-2): DTGVSQNPRHKITKRGQNVTFRCDPISEHNRLYWYRQTLGQGPEFLTYFQNEAQLEKSRLLSDRFSAERPKGSFSTLEIQRTEQGDSAMYLCASSLAGANTGELFFGEGSRLTVL.

V is TRBV11-2 and J is TRBJ2-1; D may be TRBD2 (5 bases). This CDR3 contains 15 residues. The V end lost 5 bases, the J end lost 1 base, and 12 bases lay between the germline ends. From germline, CDR1 is SGHAT and CDR2 FQNNGV. CDR3 sequence reads: CASSPITGSYNEQFF. DNA for the CDR3: TGTGCCAGCAGCCCGATAACGGGGTCCTACAATGAGCAGTTCTTC.

This chain uses TRBV5-6 with TRBJ2-5; 11 nucleotides line up with TRBD1. From germline, CDR1 is SGHDT and CDR2 YYEEEE. Unmatched junction bases numbered 5, after V lost 1 base and J lost 6 bases. CDR3 length: 15 amino acids. CDR3: CASSLWDRGEKTQYF. The CDR3 nucleotides read TGTGCCAGCAGCTTGTGGGACAGGGGGGAAAAGACCCAGTACTTC.

The rearrangement links TRBV9 to TRBJ2-1, with 7 positions matching TRBD2. The V gene end was trimmed by 4 bases and the J gene end by 0 bases; junction bases not matched to a gene: 4. CDR1 SGDLS and CDR2 YYNGEE come from the germline V gene. The CDR3 totals 15 residues. This chain's CDR3 is CASSTGRSSYNEQFF. DNA for the CDR3: TGTGCCAGCAGCACCGGGAGGAGCTCCTACAATGAGCAGTTCTTC. The variable domain in full, completed from reference TRBV9 and TRBJ2-1, reads DSGVTQTPKHLITATGQRVTLRCSPRSGDLSVYWYQQSLDQGLQFLIQYYNGEERAKGNILERFSAQQFPDLHSELNLSSLELGDSALYFCASSTGRSSYNEQFFGPGTRLTVL.

The rearrangement uses TRBV28 and TRBJ1-5; 8 bases match TRBD1. Germline CDR1 is MDHEN and CDR2 is SYDVKM. This CDR3 has 12 amino acids. V trimming: 9 bases; J trimming: 7 bases; junction bases outside the gene matches: 5. CDR3 sequence: CARGTGGQPQHF. CDR3 sequence (DNA): TGTGCCAGGGGTACAGGGGGACAGCCCCAGCATTTT.

The J gene is TRBJ2-5, the V gene TRBV4-1; D gene unclear. The germline V gene encodes CDR1 MGHRA and CDR2 YSYEKL. This CDR3 region has 14 residues. With 1 base removed from V and 1 base from J, the gap between germline ends came to 7 bases. The CDR3 loop is CASSQAPSQETQYF. DNA for the CDR3: TGCGCCAGCAGCCAAGCTCCGTCCCAAGAGACCCAGTACTTC.

The chain joins TRBV5-8 to TRBJ2-1; 11 nucleotides line up with TRBD2. The CDR3 extends over 12 amino acids. The V segment lost 5 bases and the J segment 10 bases; nucleotides outside the gene matches: 2. Germline CDR1 and CDR2: SGHTS and YDEGEE. CDR3 sequence (DNA): TGTGCCAGCAGTCCTAGCGGGAGGGAGCAGTTCTTC. Amino acid sequence: CASSPSGREQFF. Full variable domain (missing parts from reference TRBV5-8 and TRBJ2-1): EAGVTQSPTHLIKTRGQQATLRCSPISGHTSVYWYQQALGLGLQFLLWYDEGEERNRGNFPPRFSGRQFPNYSSELNVNALELEDSALYLCASSPSGREQFFGPGTRLTVL.

V usage is TRBV10-3 and J usage is TRBJ2-1; 9 nucleotides align to TRBD2. Per the germline V gene, CDR1 is ENHRY and CDR2 is SYGVKD. The CDR3 totals 15 residues. V lost 10 bases, J lost 7 bases, and 14 bases stayed unmatched. In DNA, the CDR3 is TGTGCCACTACCCCTTTGGCGGGAGGGGAGAATGAGCAGTTCTTC. Encoded protein: CATTPLAGGENEQFF.

The rearrangement links TRBV7-9 to TRBJ1-1; TRBD1 is a possible D gene (6 bases). From germline, CDR1 is SEHNR and CDR2 FQNEAQ (reference sequence). The V end lost 4 bases, the J end lost 5 bases, and 14 bases lay between the germline ends. The CDR3 is made up of 14 amino acids. The CDR3 loop is CASSSPMGATEAFF. The DNA of the CDR3 is TGTGCCAGCAGCTCCCCGATGGGGGCAACTGAAGCTTTCTTT.